The clone carrying this T cell receptor beta chain showed up just once. The sample's treatment: randomized to nivolumab then ipilimumab (arm A) or the reverse (arm B). DNA-damaging chemotherapy had not been given to any patient beforehand. Live CD3+CD8+ CD19− CD56− cells were sorted from PBMCs. The CDR3 has 16 amino acids. Germline lookup yields CDR1 LNHDA and CDR2 SQIVND (reference sequence). The trim removed 3 bases at V and 4 bases at J, leaving 8 bases unmatched. The data are from a study of sequential checkpoint blockade in melanoma. Across the whole study: Patients were randomized 1:1 to nivolumab-then-ipilimumab or ipilimumab-then-nivolumab first-line.

Profiled with immunoSEQ multiplex PCR; TCRdb holds only in-frame clones, not every one. The sample carries fewer than 40,000 clones, 70% to 90% recorded once. The sequence derives from a human donor with melanoma. Sequenced here: CD8+ T cells sorted from blood (inferred from file names), sampled from a patient given nivolumab and ipilimumab in sequence. The V and J genes are TRBV19 and TRBJ2-3; 9 nucleotides line up with TRBD1. CDR3: CASSIGNRGQADTQYF. DNA for the CDR3: TGTGCCAGTAGTATCGGGAACAGGGGGCAGGCAGATACGCAGTATTTT.